This record concerns one T cell receptor (beta chain) sequence. This clonotype was seen repeatedly, ten times or more. The antigen it binds to is not known. No base qualities exist here, and no much larger clone lies one base off it. Stable Graves' hyperthyroidism was defined as the absence of progression to ophthalmopathy over 18 months of follow-up. Hyperthyroidism patients were aged 18 to 65 years and newly diagnosed, with disease duration of less than 2 months. Any patient with an uncontrolled infection, another autoimmune disease, pregnancy or lactation was excluded. Diagnoses were based on clinical symptoms, serum thyroxine and TRAb, thyroid ultrasound and orbital computed tomography. PBMCs were isolated from approximately 10 ml of fresh peripheral blood by Ficoll-Paque density gradient centrifugation. Trizol reagent was used to extract total RNA, and RNA quality was then checked on an Agilent 2100 Bioanalyzer.

The sample belongs to a study of T cells in Graves' hyperthyroidism and ophthalmopathy (dated by TCRdb to about 2019). About the full investigation: Peripheral blood samples were taken at initial diagnosis, before any treatment was given. To identify TCR V-J signatures that set the groups apart, the researchers used a discovery cohort of about a hundred patients, made up of under 50 with Graves' ophthalmopathy and 55 to 65 with stable Graves' hyperthyroidism. An independent validation cohort of under 20 hyperthyroidism patients and 17 patients who later progressed to ophthalmopathy tested prospective prediction of ophthalmopathy. For training and testing, the 100 or so patients in the discovery cohort were randomly divided in a 7:3 ratio. The study also compared thyroid tissue and blood T-cell repertoires from more than 5 Graves' hyperthyroidism patients. After sampling, hyperthyroidism patients received methimazole starting at 30 mg daily, and ophthalmopathy patients received high-dose intravenous methylprednisolone. TCR Vbeta CDR3 sequencing of 135 peripheral blood samples (43 ophthalmopathy, over 70 hyperthyroidism and approximately 17 progressor patients) is reported in the paper. Overall study outcomes, separate from this receptor: In cross-validation, a model built on a 13 V-J signature told ophthalmopathy apart from stable hyperthyroidism with under 90% sensitivity and 81% to 82% specificity, and in testing the same model reached 80%/75%. During validation, the model predicted progression to ophthalmopathy a median of approximately 6.5 months ahead of onset, with almost 71% sensitivity and 72% to 80% specificity. Most expanded thyroid clonotypes (frequency above 0.001) were also found in blood, which suggests that blood repertoires may mirror thyroid immune responses. Sample size was not statistically predetermined, and blinding of investigators to group allocation was not performed.

CDR1 and CDR2 (MNHEY, SMNVEV) derive from the germline V gene (reference sequence). Including cysteine and phenylalanine, the CDR3 has 17 amino acids. Of the read, only the CDR3 DNA is kept; its 51 bases are in frame from base 1. The junction carries 24 bases between V and J, which are trimmed by 6 bases and 6 bases respectively. TCR beta CDR3 regions were amplified from RNA transcripts. The TCR CDR3 was subjected to a first round of RT-PCR using the HTBI primer set and the Qiagen OneStep RT-PCR kit. A second multiplex PCR round built the libraries, followed by size selection and purification. Paired-end sequencing of the libraries was performed with 100 bp reads on an Illumina HiSeq2000. The source study handled its data this way. SOAPnuke was used to process the raw data, throwing out any read that contained adapters or uncalled bases, had a mean Phred below 15, or lacked an exact constant-primer or identifier match. COPE v1.2.5 was used to merge the high-quality paired reads, and each unique nucleotide sequence was defined as a clonotype. MiTCR v1.1 was used to align clonotypes to the IMGT TRBV, TRBD and TRBJ reference segments. The analysis included only V-J combinations with a frequency above 0.0001, which together covered approximately 99% of the repertoires. The TCS score was defined as the ratio of F50 (clonal expansion) to E x V (chaos), calculated using BLOSUM62-based TCRdist between CDR3 peptides within each V-J. Welch's t-statistics and random forest reduced roughly 500 V-J features to around 14, which were used in a naive Bayes classifier (R e1071). TCRdb handled the public reads itself, with Q25 trimming in fastp and clone calling in MiXCR, and kept productive beta chains. Records with the same CDR3 protein are collapsed into one entry carrying the most frequent genes and DNA. TCRdb, not the authors, supplied the V and J calls. Counted in this sample were about 200,000 distinct CDR3 sequences; around 18% of them appeared once. Of the sample, just under 45% is held by the ten largest clones.

The sequence came from a middle-aged man with Graves' hyperthyroidism. Sequencing used blood. The chain uses TRBV27 and TRBJ2-1; the D gene could be either TRBD1 or TRBD2, each agreeing at 5 bases. The DNA is as follows: TGTGCCAGCAGCCTCATTCGGGGTGGGCCCGGGGCCAATGAGCAGTTCTTC. The encoded protein is CASSLIRGGPGANEQFF.